The rows below give T cell receptor beta chains drawn from one sample of a study of cytomegalovirus exposure and HLA in healthy donors. TCRdb's copy holds only in-frame clones and misses some; the assay was immunoSEQ multiplex PCR. There are about 90,000 clones in the sample; roughly 70% occur only once, and about 2% lies in the top ten. Source material: PBMCs. The source is a man aged 30-40 years in good health and CMV-seronegative. Each CDR3 is given with its conserved first and last residue. The D gene is left open where the match is weak. The listing skips clone size in some rows; elsewhere it reads once, few, many or a size class.

clone size: -
V gene: TRBV5-6
D gene: -
J gene: TRBJ2-2
CDR3 protein: CASSVGPTGELFF
CDR3 DNA: TGTGCCAGCTCAGTGGGGCCCACCGGGGAGCTGTTTTTT

clone size: -
V gene: TRBV18
D gene: -
J gene: TRBJ1-5
CDR3 protein: CASSPNDRNQPQHF
CDR3 DNA: TGTGCCAGCTCACCAAACGATCGGAATCAGCCCCAGCATTTT

clone size: -
V gene: TRBV11-2
D gene: TRBD1
J gene: TRBJ1-1
CDR3 protein: CASSFSDRATEAFF
CDR3 DNA: TGTGCCAGCAGCTTCTCCGACAGGGCCACTGAAGCTTTCTTT

clone size: -
V gene: TRBV5-1
D gene: -
J gene: TRBJ2-7
CDR3 protein: CASSLGHSFEQYF
CDR3 DNA: TGCGCCAGCAGCTTGGGACATTCCTTTGAGCAGTACTTC

clone size: -
V gene: TRBV4-2
D gene: -
J gene: TRBJ2-1
CDR3 protein: CASSQEAYEQFF
CDR3 DNA: TGTGCCAGCAGCCAAGAAGCCTATGAGCAGTTCTTC

clone size: once
V gene: TRBV19
D gene: TRBD1
J gene: TRBJ1-1
CDR3 protein: CASSMGQLNTEAFF
CDR3 DNA: TGTGCCAGTAGTATGGGACAGTTGAACACTGAAGCTTTCTTT

clone size: -
V gene: TRBV7-2
D gene: -
J gene: TRBJ2-2
CDR3 protein: CASSLMRIDTGELFF
CDR3 DNA: TGTGCCAGCAGCTTAATGCGGATTGACACCGGGGAGCTGTTTTTT

clone size: -
V gene: TRBV12-5
D gene: TRBD1
J gene: TRBJ2-1
CDR3 protein: CASGGQAPYNEQFF
CDR3 DNA: TGTGCTAGTGGGGGACAGGCCCCTTACAATGAGCAGTTCTTC

clone size: -
V gene: TRBV6-1
D gene: TRBD2
J gene: TRBJ2-1
CDR3 protein: CASSASLGGDFLNEQFF
CDR3 DNA: TGTGCCAGCAGTGCATCTCTGGGGGGGGATTTCCTCAATGAGCAGTTCTTC

clone size: few
V gene: TRBV27
D gene: -
J gene: TRBJ1-2
CDR3 protein: CASSSPDRTHGYTF
CDR3 DNA: TGTGCCAGCAGTTCCCCTGACAGGACTCATGGCTACACCTTC

clone size: -
V gene: TRBV28
D gene: TRBD1
J gene: TRBJ1-1
CDR3 protein: CASRWTGPEAFF
CDR3 DNA: TGTGCCAGCAGATGGACAGGGCCGGAGGCTTTCTTT

clone size: -
V gene: TRBV4-1
D gene: -
J gene: TRBJ2-7
CDR3 protein: CASSPRTGDEQYF
CDR3 DNA: TGCGCCAGCAGCCCAAGAACGGGAGACGAGCAGTACTTC

clone size: once
V gene: TRBV7-3
D gene: TRBD2
J gene: TRBJ2-3
CDR3 protein: CASSRTSGSTDTQYF
CDR3 DNA: TGTGCCAGCAGCCGAACTAGCGGGAGCACAGATACGCAGTATTTT

clone size: -
V gene: TRBV7-7
D gene: -
J gene: TRBJ1-1
CDR3 protein: CASSLFQGREGNTEAFF
CDR3 DNA: TGTGCTAGCAGCTTATTCCAGGGCAGGGAAGGGAACACTGAAGCTTTCTTT

clone size: -
V gene: TRBV19
D gene: TRBD2
J gene: TRBJ2-3
CDR3 protein: CASSRGLAGDADTQYF
CDR3 DNA: TGTGCCAGTAGTAGGGGACTAGCGGGGGACGCAGATACGCAGTATTTT

clone size: -
V gene: TRBV7-3
D gene: -
J gene: TRBJ2-2
CDR3 protein: CASSSGVVAGELFF
CDR3 DNA: TGTGCCAGCAGCTCAGGTGTCGTGGCCGGGGAGCTGTTTTTT

clone size: -
V gene: TRBV6-1
D gene: -
J gene: TRBJ2-1
CDR3 protein: CASSDLGRGIGEQFF
CDR3 DNA: TGTGCCAGCAGTGATTTGGGCAGGGGAATAGGTGAGCAGTTCTTC

clone size: -
V gene: TRBV5-6
D gene: -
J gene: TRBJ2-7
CDR3 protein: CASSLRGLKYEQYF
CDR3 DNA: TGTGCCAGCAGCCTCAGGGGATTGAAGTACGAGCAGTACTTC

clone size: -
V gene: TRBV13
D gene: TRBD1
J gene: TRBJ1-2
CDR3 protein: CASNWDRERGYTF
CDR3 DNA: TGTGCCAGCAACTGGGACAGGGAGCGTGGCTACACCTTC

clone size: few
V gene: TRBV5-1
D gene: TRBD1
J gene: TRBJ2-7
CDR3 protein: CASSLETGGVYEQYF
CDR3 DNA: TGCGCCAGCAGCTTGGAAACAGGGGGAGTCTACGAGCAGTACTTC

clone size: -
V gene: TRBV6-5
D gene: -
J gene: TRBJ2-2
CDR3 protein: CASSYARRAGELFF
CDR3 DNA: TGTGCCAGCAGTTACGCCAGGCGGGCCGGGGAGCTGTTTTTT

clone size: -
V gene: TRBV6-1
D gene: TRBD2
J gene: TRBJ2-3
CDR3 protein: CASGLARTTDTQYF
CDR3 DNA: TGTGCCTCTGGACTAGCGAGAACCACAGATACGCAGTATTTT

clone size: -
V gene: TRBV28
D gene: TRBD1
J gene: TRBJ1-1
CDR3 protein: CASRLGQGGTEAFF
CDR3 DNA: TGTGCCAGCAGACTTGGACAGGGAGGTACTGAAGCTTTCTTT

clone size: -
V gene: TRBV29-1
D gene: TRBD1
J gene: TRBJ1-2
CDR3 protein: CSVDPLGQGAF
CDR3 DNA: TGCAGCGTTGACCCTCTTGGACAGGGGGCCTTC

clone size: few
V gene: TRBV29-1
D gene: -
J gene: TRBJ1-1
CDR3 protein: CSVQGRAVNTEAFF
CDR3 DNA: TGCAGCGTCCAAGGCAGGGCAGTGAACACTGAAGCTTTCTTT

clone size: -
V gene: TRBV27
D gene: -
J gene: TRBJ2-2
CDR3 protein: CASTNTGELFF
CDR3 DNA: TGTGCCAGTACGAACACCGGGGAGCTGTTTTTT

clone size: -
V gene: TRBV29-1
D gene: -
J gene: TRBJ1-1
CDR3 protein: CSVRSGLTEAFF
CDR3 DNA: TGCAGCGTTAGGTCAGGGCTCACTGAAGCTTTCTTT

clone size: -
V gene: TRBV5-1
D gene: -
J gene: TRBJ2-3
CDR3 protein: CASSLAAGGLTQYF
CDR3 DNA: TGCGCCAGCAGCTTGGCTGCCGGGGGGCTAACGCAGTATTTT

clone size: once
V gene: TRBV5-6
D gene: TRBD1
J gene: TRBJ2-7
CDR3 protein: CASSPGQLYEQYF
CDR3 DNA: TGTGCCAGCAGCCCGGGACAGCTGTACGAGCAGTACTTC

clone size: few
V gene: TRBV27
D gene: -
J gene: TRBJ1-5
CDR3 protein: CASSVTGAGRNQPQHF
CDR3 DNA: TGTGCCAGCAGTGTGACAGGAGCCGGTCGCAATCAGCCCCAGCATTTT

clone size: -
V gene: TRBV19
D gene: -
J gene: TRBJ1-4
CDR3 protein: CASMGHRLEKLFF
CDR3 DNA: TGTGCCAGTATGGGCCACAGGCTGGAGAAACTGTTTTTT

clone size: few
V gene: TRBV29-1
D gene: -
J gene: TRBJ1-2
CDR3 protein: CSVEVRGGYTF
CDR3 DNA: TGCAGCGTTGAAGTTCGAGGTGGCTACACCTTC

clone size: -
V gene: TRBV9
D gene: -
J gene: TRBJ1-1
CDR3 protein: CASSPMETEAFF
CDR3 DNA: TGTGCCAGCAGCCCAATGGAGACTGAAGCTTTCTTT

clone size: -
V gene: TRBV7-3
D gene: TRBD1
J gene: TRBJ2-1
CDR3 protein: CASSSYRDSSYNEQFF
CDR3 DNA: TGTGCCAGCAGCTCGTACCGGGACAGCAGTTACAATGAGCAGTTCTTC

clone size: -
V gene: TRBV9
D gene: -
J gene: TRBJ2-3
CDR3 protein: CASSVGLGQHRSSTDTQYF
CDR3 DNA: TGTGCCAGCAGCGTAGGCCTCGGACAACACCGTTCTAGCACAGATACGCAGTATTTT

clone size: -
V gene: TRBV10-3
D gene: TRBD1
J gene: TRBJ2-7
CDR3 protein: CAIMGQGATYEQYF
CDR3 DNA: TGTGCCATCATGGGACAGGGGGCAACCTACGAGCAGTACTTC

clone size: -
V gene: TRBV5-1
D gene: TRBD1
J gene: TRBJ1-5
CDR3 protein: CASPSGQAISFDNQPQHF
CDR3 DNA: TGCGCCAGTCCCTCGGGACAGGCGATATCGTTTGACAATCAGCCCCAGCATTTT

clone size: -
V gene: TRBV2
D gene: TRBD1
J gene: TRBJ1-4
CDR3 protein: CASRGDRVEKLFF
CDR3 DNA: TGTGCCAGCAGGGGGGACAGGGTCGAAAAACTGTTTTTT

clone size: once
V gene: TRBV5-6
D gene: TRBD1
J gene: TRBJ1-6
CDR3 protein: CASSLRQGRANSPLHF
CDR3 DNA: TGTGCCAGCAGCCTACGACAGGGTCGGGCGAATTCACCCCTCCACTTT

clone size: -
V gene: TRBV10-3
D gene: TRBD1
J gene: TRBJ2-7
CDR3 protein: CAITSGQGYEQYF
CDR3 DNA: TGTGCCATCACCTCGGGACAGGGGTACGAGCAGTACTTC

clone size: -
V gene: TRBV7-6
D gene: -
J gene: TRBJ1-1
CDR3 protein: CASSRMEPTEAFF
CDR3 DNA: TGTGCCAGCAGCCGCATGGAGCCCACTGAAGCTTTCTTT

clone size: -
V gene: TRBV11-2
D gene: TRBD1
J gene: TRBJ1-1
CDR3 protein: CASGLGQALTEAFF
CDR3 DNA: TGTGCCAGCGGTCTGGGACAGGCCCTCACTGAAGCTTTCTTT

clone size: -
V gene: TRBV27
D gene: -
J gene: TRBJ1-1
CDR3 protein: CASSFLGGALLEAFF
CDR3 DNA: TGTGCCAGCAGTTTTTTGGGGGGTGCTCTACTTGAAGCTTTCTTT

clone size: -
V gene: TRBV9
D gene: -
J gene: TRBJ2-3
CDR3 protein: CASSAQNRDTDTQYF
CDR3 DNA: TGTGCCAGCAGCGCCCAAAACCGGGACACAGATACGCAGTATTTT

clone size: -
V gene: TRBV6-5
D gene: -
J gene: TRBJ2-1
CDR3 protein: CASSSTPGWEQFF
CDR3 DNA: TGTGCCAGCAGTTCCACCCCAGGGTGGGAGCAGTTCTTC

clone size: -
V gene: TRBV27
D gene: TRBD1
J gene: TRBJ1-6
CDR3 protein: CASGDRASPLHF
CDR3 DNA: TGTGCCAGCGGTGACAGGGCTTCACCCCTCCACTTT

clone size: -
V gene: TRBV5-1
D gene: TRBD1
J gene: TRBJ2-7
CDR3 protein: CASSYPGQGGEQYF
CDR3 DNA: TGCGCCAGCAGCTATCCGGGACAGGGAGGTGAGCAGTACTTC